In its sample, the clone carrying this T cell receptor (beta chain) was seen a few times. Its antigen is unidentified. CDR3 size: 16 residues. Looked up from germline, CDR1 is MNHEY and CDR2 is SVGAGI. V lost 4 bases to trimming and J lost 1 base; unmatched junction nucleotides: 4. MiXCR was run by TCRdb on the reads, yielding one entry per CDR3 protein. This sample has about 920,000 distinct CDR3 sequences, with approximately 31% found just once. This record belongs to a study of T cell repertoires in cytomegalovirus infection. Study findings and constraints: Clonotype analysis showed dominance of the ex vivo response by HLA-C-restricted CMV-specific TCR beta clonotypes. The cumulative frequency of public TCR beta families identified carriers of CMV plus the relevant HLA.

The TCR comes from a human donor in good health (CMV status not recorded). Some clones in this sample may be carry-over from other donors' samples. Specimen: cultured CD8+ T cells from PBMCs, collected from culture after CMV antigen stimulation. This rearrangement joins TRBV6-5 to TRBJ2-1; 10 nucleotides match TRBD2. The CDR3 spells CASSSAGGPSYNEQFF. As DNA, the CDR3 is TGTGCCAGCAGTTCAGCGGGGGGGCCGTCCTACAATGAGCAGTTCTTC.